This record looks at one TCR beta chain sequence and its context. The CDR3 end falls 3 residues outside the read, so it is completed with the germline J gene. This entry comes from a study of T cells in women clearing cervical HPV infection. Across the whole study: Control women cleared a single incident HPV16 infection within 12 months.

There are 12 residues in the CDR3. CDR1 is MNHEY and CDR2 is SVGEGT in the germline V gene. immunoSEQ multiplex PCR used an average of 1200 ng genomic DNA. Clones were read by immunoSEQ multiplex PCR, and TCRdb kept only the in-frame ones, dropping some. This sample's clone table lists about 31,000 clones. The source material was blood buffy coat. The rearrangement uses TRBV6-2 or TRBV6-3 and TRBJ2-3, with D uncertain. The origin of this receptor is a woman aged 18-70 years with a cervical HPV16 infection that either progressed to CIN3+ or cleared (not recorded which). The CDR3: CASSYLEETQYF. CDR3 DNA (partial): TGTGCCAGCAGTTACCTAGAAGAGACG.